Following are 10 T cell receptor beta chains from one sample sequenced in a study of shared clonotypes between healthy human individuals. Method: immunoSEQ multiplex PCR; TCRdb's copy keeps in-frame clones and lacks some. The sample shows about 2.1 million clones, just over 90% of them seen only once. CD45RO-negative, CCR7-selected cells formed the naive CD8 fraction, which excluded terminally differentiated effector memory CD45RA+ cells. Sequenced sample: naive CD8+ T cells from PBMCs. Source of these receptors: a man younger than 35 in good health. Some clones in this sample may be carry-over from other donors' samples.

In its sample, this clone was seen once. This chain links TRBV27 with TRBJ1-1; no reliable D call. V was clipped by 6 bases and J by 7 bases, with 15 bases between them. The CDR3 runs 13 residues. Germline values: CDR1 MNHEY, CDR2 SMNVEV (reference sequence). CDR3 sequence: CASSTLRGGEAFF. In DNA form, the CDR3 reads TGTGCCAGCAGCACCCTTCGGGGTGGTGAAGCTTTCTTT.

DNA of the CDR3: TGTGCCAGCAGTGATGGCAGGAGGGCCGTTCAGCCCCAGCATTTT. Translated: CASSDGRRAVQPQHF. V usage is TRBV6-1 and J usage is TRBJ1-5; D uncertain. The V gene's germline CDR1 is MNHNS and CDR2 SASEGT. Trimming cost V 3 bases and J 6 bases, with 15 bases left between them. The CDR3 sequence is 15 residues long.

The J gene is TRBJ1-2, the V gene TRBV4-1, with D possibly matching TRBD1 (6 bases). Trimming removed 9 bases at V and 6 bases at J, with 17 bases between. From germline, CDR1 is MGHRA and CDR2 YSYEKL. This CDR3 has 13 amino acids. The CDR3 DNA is TGCGCCAGACTGCGACAGGAGGGGGATGGCTACACCTTC. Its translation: CARLRQEGDGYTF.

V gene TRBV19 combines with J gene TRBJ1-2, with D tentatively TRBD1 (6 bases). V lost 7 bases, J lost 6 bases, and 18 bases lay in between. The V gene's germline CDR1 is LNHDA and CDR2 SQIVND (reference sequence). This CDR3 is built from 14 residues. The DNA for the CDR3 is TGTGCCAGTACCCCCCGGGACACGGATAATGGCTACACCTTC. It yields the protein CASTPRDTDNGYTF. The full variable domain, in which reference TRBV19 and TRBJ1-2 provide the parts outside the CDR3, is DGGITQSPKYLFRKEGQNVTLSCEQNLNHDAMYWYRQDPGQGLRLIYYSQIVNDFQKGDIAEGYSVSREKKESFPLTVTSAQKNPTAFYLCASTPRDTDNGYTFGSGTRLTVV.

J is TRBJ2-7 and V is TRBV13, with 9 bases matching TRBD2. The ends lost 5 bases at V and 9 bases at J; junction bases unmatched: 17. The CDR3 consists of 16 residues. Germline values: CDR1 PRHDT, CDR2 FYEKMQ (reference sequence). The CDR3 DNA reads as TGTGCCAGCAGCCTCCGGCTAGCGGGACTTGTTAGCGGGCAGTACTTC. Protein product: CASSLRLAGLVSGQYF.

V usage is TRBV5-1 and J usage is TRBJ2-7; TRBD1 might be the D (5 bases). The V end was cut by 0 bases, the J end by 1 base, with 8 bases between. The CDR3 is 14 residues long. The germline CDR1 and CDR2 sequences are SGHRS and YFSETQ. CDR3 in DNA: TGCGCCAGCAGCTTGGAAGGGGCTTCCTACGAGCAGTACTTC. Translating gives CASSLEGASYEQYF.

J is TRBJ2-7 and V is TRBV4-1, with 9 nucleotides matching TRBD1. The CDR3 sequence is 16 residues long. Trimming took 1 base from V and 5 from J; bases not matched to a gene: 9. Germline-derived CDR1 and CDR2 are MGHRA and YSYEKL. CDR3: CASSQVKGQGSHEQYF. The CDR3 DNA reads TGCGCCAGCAGCCAAGTAAAGGGACAGGGATCCCACGAGCAGTACTTC.

CDR3 loop: CASSLKGFQPQHF. In DNA form, the CDR3 reads TGTGCCAGCAGTTTAAAGGGTTTTCAGCCCCAGCATTTT. This chain joins TRBV27 and TRBJ1-5; D gene unclear. The V end was cut by 2 bases, the J end by 6 bases, with 8 bases between. The CDR3 has 13 amino acids. Germline lookup yields CDR1 MNHEY and CDR2 SMNVEV (reference sequence).

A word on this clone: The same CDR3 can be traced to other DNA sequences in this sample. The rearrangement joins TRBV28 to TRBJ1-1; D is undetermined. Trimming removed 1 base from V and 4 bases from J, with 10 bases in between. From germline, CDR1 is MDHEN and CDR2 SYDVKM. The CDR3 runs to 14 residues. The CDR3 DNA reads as TGTGCCAGCAGTTTATCGGGAAGAGTCACTGAAGCTTTCTTT. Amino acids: CASSLSGRVTEAFF.

CDR3 nucleotide sequence: TGTGCCAGCAGTACCCCGCCAGCATACGAGCAGTACTTC. It specifies CASSTPPAYEQYF. The chain is built from TRBV6-1 and TRBJ2-7; D is uncertain. V was pared by 5 bases and J by 4 bases, with 12 bases between. The CDR3 runs to 13 residues. Germline V lookup: CDR1 MNHNS, CDR2 SASEGT.